Reported below is one T cell receptor beta chain. This clonotype was recorded at least ten times. Its antigen target is currently unknown. The record has no base qualities; no much larger clone is one base away. Taken from cysteine to phenylalanine, the CDR3 has 13 residues. Only CDR3 DNA is held: 39 bases, read in frame from base 1. CDR1 PRHDT and CDR2 FYEKMQ are derived from the germline V gene (reference sequence). The junction shows trimming of 6 bases on V and 3 bases on J, plus 11 bases between the germline ends. This entry is derived from a study of CD8+CD57+ T cells in acquired aplastic anemia (dated by TCRdb to between 2018 and 2020). In terms of the full investigation: DNA extracted from sorted CD4+ and CD8+ cells had a mean of roughly 3.4 ug, with a range of roughly 0.18 to 27.4 ug. Mean read counts for healthy donor samples were around 10 million for CD4+ cells and 11.0 million for CD8+ cells.

TCR beta VDJ combination and CDR3 sequence profiling used genomic DNA as the template. An Illumina HiSeq 2000 was used for TCR repertoire sequencing. The study's processing was this. Repertoire assessment relied on Simpson's diversity index, CDR3 size and DJ length profiles, and TRBV/TRBJ rearrangement plots. The most abundant DNA sequence in the deep sequencing data was taken as the immunodominant clone. CDR3 amino acid sequences were checked for sharing across subjects and were also compared against the VDJdb database and published repertoires. The public reads were quality trimmed at Q25 with fastp and then assembled into clones with MiXCR by TCRdb, keeping productive beta chains. Each entry merges the rows of one CDR3 protein and shows their most common DNA and genes. TCRdb's processing, not the authors' own work, is the source of the V and J calls. This sample has about 210,000 distinct CDR3 sequences in its table, and around 60% of those were observed once. Jointly, the top ten make up about 29% of the sample.

The study deep-sequenced TCR repertoires of sorted CD4+ and CD8+ blood T cells from severe aplastic anemia patients and healthy subjects. Ficoll-Paque density gradient centrifugation was used to isolate peripheral blood mononuclear cells. Before DNA extraction, CD4+ and CD8+ T cells were sorted by FACS or by magnetic beads. What the work shows at the level of the full study, not this receptor alone: Between patients and healthy controls, no significant difference in CD8+ Simpson's diversity was found (P=0.060). Around 31 CD8+ CDR3 sequences were shared between patients and controls but appeared highly expressed in patients and within their immunodominant clones.

This receptor chain uses TRBV13 and TRBJ1-1, with TRBD1 tentatively as D gene (6 bases match). Input material: sorted CD4+, CD8+, or CD8+CD57+ T cells (not recorded which) from PBMCs. The sequence was obtained from a human donor in good health. The CDR3 protein: CASSPDRYTEAFF. The DNA sequence is given as TGTGCCAGCAGTCCGGACAGATACACTGAAGCTTTCTTT.